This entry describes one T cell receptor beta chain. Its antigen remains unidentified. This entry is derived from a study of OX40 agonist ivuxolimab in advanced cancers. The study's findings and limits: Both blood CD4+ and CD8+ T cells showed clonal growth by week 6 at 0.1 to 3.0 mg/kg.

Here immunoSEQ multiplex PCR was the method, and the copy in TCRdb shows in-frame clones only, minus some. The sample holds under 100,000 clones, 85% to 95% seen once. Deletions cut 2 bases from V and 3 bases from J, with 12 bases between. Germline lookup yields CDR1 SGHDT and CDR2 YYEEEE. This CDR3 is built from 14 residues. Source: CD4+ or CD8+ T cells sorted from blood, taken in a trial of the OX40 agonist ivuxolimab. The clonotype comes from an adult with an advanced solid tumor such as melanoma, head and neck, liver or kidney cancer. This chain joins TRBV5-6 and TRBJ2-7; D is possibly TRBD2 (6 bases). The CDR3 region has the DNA TGTGCCAGCAGCTTCGGCGGGACTTTCTACGAGCAGTACTTC. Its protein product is CASSFGGTFYEQYF.